This T cell receptor (beta chain) derives from a study of cytomegalovirus exposure and HLA in healthy donors. Whole-study context: An early release of data contained approximately 80 million unique TCRs, which came from HLA-typed donors. The study, taken as a whole, reports: The study had only CMV serostatus as immune exposure information. Prior analysis indicated that the majority of TCR beta V segments exhibited productivity approximately 87% or approximately 30% of the time.

Trimming took 5 bases from V and 8 from J; bases not matched to a gene: 5. The CDR3 loop spans 12 amino acids. Germline CDR1 and CDR2: MDHEN and SYDVKM. The PCR had 60 Vbeta and 13 Jbeta primers. This table comes from immunoSEQ multiplex PCR, and its TCRdb copy is limited to in-frame clones, with some not included. The sample carries 150,000 to 180,000 clones, over 70% recorded once. As regards this clone: The antigen remains unidentified.

The sample consisted of PBMCs. This receptor was identified in a man younger than 40 in good health and CMV-seropositive. The chain uses TRBV28 and TRBJ1-2; 7 bases fit TRBD1. CDR3 in DNA: TGTGCCAGCAGTGCCTCAGGGGGAGGCTACACCTTC. This encodes CASSASGGGYTF.